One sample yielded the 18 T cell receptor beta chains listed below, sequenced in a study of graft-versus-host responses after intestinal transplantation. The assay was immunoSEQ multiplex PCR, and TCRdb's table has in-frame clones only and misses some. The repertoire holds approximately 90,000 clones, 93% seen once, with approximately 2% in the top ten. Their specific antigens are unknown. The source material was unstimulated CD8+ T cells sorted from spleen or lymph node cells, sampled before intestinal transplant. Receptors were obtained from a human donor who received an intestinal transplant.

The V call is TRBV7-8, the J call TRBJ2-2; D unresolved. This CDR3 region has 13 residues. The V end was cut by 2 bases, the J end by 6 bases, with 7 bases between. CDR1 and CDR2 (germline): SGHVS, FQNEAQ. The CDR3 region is CASSLRVPGELFF. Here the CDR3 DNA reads TGTGCCAGCAGCTTACGGGTCCCCGGGGAGCTGTTTTTT.

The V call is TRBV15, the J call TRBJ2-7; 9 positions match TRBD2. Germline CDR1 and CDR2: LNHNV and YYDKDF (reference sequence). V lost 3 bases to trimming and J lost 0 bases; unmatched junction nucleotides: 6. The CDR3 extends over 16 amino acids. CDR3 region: CATSSPLAGSSYEQYF. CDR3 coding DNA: TGTGCCACCAGCAGTCCCCTAGCGGGAAGCTCCTACGAGCAGTACTTC.

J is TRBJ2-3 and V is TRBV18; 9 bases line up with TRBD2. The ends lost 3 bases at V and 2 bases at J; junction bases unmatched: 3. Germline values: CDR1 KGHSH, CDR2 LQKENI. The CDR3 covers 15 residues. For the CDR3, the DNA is TGTGCCAGCTCACCCAGCGGGGGGTACACAGATACGCAGTATTTT. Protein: CASSPSGGYTDTQYF.

The CDR3 DNA follows: TGCAGCGCTAACAGGGGCGCTGAAGCTTTCTTT. It is translated as CSANRGAEAFF. This chain joins TRBV29-1 and TRBJ1-1, with 7 bases that match TRBD1. The CDR3 is 11 residues long. The ends lost 7 bases at V and 6 bases at J; junction bases unmatched: 5. CDR1 and CDR2 from the germline V gene are SQVTM and ANQGSEA.

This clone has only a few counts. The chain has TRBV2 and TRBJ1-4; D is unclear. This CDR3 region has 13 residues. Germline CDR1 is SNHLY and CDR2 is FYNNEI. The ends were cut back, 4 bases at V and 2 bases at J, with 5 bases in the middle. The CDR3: CASSGGTNEKLFF. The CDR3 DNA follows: TGTGCCAGCAGTGGAGGGACTAATGAAAAACTGTTTTTT.

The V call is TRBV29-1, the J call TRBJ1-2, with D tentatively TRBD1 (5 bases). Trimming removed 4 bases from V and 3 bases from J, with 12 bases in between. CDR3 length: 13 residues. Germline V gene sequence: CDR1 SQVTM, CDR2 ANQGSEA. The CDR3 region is CSVAGEGYYGYTF. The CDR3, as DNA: TGCAGCGTTGCCGGGGAGGGGTACTATGGCTACACCTTC.

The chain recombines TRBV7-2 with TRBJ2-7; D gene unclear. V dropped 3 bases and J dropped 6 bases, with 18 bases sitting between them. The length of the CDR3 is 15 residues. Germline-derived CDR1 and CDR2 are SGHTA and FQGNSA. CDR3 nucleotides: TGTGCCAGCAGCTTTCGGTCCCAACAGTCCAGCGAGCAGTACTTC. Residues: CASSFRSQQSSEQYF.

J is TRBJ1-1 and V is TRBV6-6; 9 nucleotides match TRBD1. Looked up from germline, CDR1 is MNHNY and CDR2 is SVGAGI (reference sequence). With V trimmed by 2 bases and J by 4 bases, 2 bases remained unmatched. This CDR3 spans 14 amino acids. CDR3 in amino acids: CASSYEDRGTEAFF. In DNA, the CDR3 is TGTGCCAGCAGTTACGAGGACAGGGGCACTGAAGCTTTCTTT.

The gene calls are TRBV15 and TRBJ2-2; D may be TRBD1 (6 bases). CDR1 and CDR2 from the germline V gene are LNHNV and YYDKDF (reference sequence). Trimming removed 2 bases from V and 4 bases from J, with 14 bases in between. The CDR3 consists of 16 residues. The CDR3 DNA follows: TGTGCCACCAGCAGACCCCAGCCAGGGGTCACCGGGGAGCTGTTTTTT. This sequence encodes CATSRPQPGVTGELFF.

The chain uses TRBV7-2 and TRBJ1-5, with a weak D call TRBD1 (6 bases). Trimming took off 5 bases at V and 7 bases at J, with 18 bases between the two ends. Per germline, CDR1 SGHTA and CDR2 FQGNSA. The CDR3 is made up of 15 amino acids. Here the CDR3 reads CASSVTQGLSQPQHF. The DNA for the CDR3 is TGTGCCAGCAGCGTTACACAGGGTTTGAGCCAGCCCCAGCATTTT.

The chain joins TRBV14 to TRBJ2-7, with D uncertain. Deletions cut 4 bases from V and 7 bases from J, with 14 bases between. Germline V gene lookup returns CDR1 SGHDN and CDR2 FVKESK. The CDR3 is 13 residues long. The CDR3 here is CASSPTWAGEQYF. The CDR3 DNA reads TGTGCCAGCAGCCCGACGTGGGCAGGAGAGCAGTACTTC. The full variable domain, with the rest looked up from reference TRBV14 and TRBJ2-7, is EAGVTQFPSHSVIEKGQTVTLRCDPISGHDNLYWYRRVMGKEIKFLLHFVKESKQDESGMPNNRFLAERTGGTYSTLKVQPAELEDSGVYFCASSPTWAGEQYFGPGTRLTVT.

For the CDR3, the DNA is TGTGCCAGCAGTGAAGGAGGGGTCGAGCAGTACTTC. This codes for CASSEGGVEQYF. The chain has TRBV6-5 and TRBJ2-7; TRBD2 might be the D (6 bases). The CDR3 runs 12 residues. Deletions cut 5 bases from V and 6 bases from J, with 11 bases between. Germline assignment: CDR1 MNHEY and CDR2 SVGAGI.

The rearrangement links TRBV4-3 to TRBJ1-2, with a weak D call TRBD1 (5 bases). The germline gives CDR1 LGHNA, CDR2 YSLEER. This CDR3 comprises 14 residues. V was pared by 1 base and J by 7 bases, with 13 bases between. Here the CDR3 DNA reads TGCGCCAGCAGCCAAGTCGGCAGGGTAGGTGGCTACACCTTC. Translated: CASSQVGRVGGYTF.

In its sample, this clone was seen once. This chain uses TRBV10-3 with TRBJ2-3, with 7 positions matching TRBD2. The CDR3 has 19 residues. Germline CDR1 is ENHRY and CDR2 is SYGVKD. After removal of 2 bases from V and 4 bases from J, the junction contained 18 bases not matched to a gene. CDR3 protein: CAISETVVRGGGPPDTQYF. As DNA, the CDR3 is TGTGCCATCAGTGAGACCGTTGTGCGGGGCGGGGGACCCCCAGATACGCAGTATTTT.

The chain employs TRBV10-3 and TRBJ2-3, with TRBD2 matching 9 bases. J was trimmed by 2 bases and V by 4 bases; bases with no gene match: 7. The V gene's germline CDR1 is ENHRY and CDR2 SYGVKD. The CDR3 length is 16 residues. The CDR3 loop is CAISVGTSKPTDTQYF. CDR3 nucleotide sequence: TGTGCCATCAGTGTCGGGACTAGCAAACCCACAGATACGCAGTATTTT.

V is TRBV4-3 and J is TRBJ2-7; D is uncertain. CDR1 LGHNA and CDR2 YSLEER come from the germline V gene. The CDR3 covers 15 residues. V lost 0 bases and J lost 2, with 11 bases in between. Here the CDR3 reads CASSQDYSLAYEQYF. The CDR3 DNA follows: TGCGCCAGCAGCCAAGATTACAGCCTCGCCTACGAGCAGTACTTC.

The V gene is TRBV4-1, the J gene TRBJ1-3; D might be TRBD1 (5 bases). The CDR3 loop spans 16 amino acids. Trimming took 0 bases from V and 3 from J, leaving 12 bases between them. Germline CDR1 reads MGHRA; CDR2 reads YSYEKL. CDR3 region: CASSQDIGARGNTIYF. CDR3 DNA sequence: TGCGCCAGCAGCCAAGATATTGGGGCCCGTGGAAACACCATATATTTT.

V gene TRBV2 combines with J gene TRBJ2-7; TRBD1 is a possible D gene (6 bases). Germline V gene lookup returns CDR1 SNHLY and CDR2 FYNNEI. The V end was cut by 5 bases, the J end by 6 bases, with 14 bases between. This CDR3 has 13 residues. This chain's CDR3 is CASSSRDRPEQYF. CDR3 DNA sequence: TGTGCCAGCAGTTCTAGAGACAGGCCCGAGCAGTACTTC.